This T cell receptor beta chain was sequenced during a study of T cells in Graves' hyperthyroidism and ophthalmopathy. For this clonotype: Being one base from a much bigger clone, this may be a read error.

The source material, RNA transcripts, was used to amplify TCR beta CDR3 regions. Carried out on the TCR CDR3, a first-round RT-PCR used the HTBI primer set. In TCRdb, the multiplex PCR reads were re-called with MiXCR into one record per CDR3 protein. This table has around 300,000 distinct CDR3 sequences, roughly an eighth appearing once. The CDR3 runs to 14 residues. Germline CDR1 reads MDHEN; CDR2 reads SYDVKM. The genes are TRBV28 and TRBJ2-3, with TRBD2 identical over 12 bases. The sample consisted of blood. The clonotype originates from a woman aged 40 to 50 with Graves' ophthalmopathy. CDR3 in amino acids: CASSLRLAGDTQCF. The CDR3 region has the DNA TGTGCCAGCAGTTTAAGACTAGCGGGAGATACGCAGTGTTTT.